The TCR beta chain under discussion was sequenced for a study of blood T cells in healthy people across ages. Broader study findings: Significant beta diversity loss was already apparent by age approximately 38, declining roughly linearly.

The CDR3 is 14 amino acids. The germline V gene has CDR1 SEHNR and CDR2 FQNEAQ (reference sequence). Trimming removed 1 base at V and 3 bases at J, with 9 bases between. Each donor was a healthy Caucasian individual from Russia, aged roughly 6 to 90. Extraction of total RNA produced a minimum of 6 micrograms from each sample. Comment on this clonotype: Antigen unknown.

Then a second PCR, running about 6 to 12 cycles, was carried out with a sample-barcoded 5' primer and a J-beta primer mix. Every cDNA molecule carried a tag from a template-switch adaptor bearing 12 random nucleotides. One entry per CDR3 protein, called by TCRdb with MiXCR from the 5' RACE reads. Of some 1,500,000 distinct CDR3 sequences listed, 35% to 45% are singletons. Sequencing used blood. This chain joins TRBV7-9 and TRBJ1-2; TRBD1 is a possible D gene (5 bases). The TCR originated in a woman aged 18-35 years in good health. CDR3 in amino acids: CASSLGGADYGYTF. CDR3 nucleotide sequence: TGTGCCAGCAGCTTAGGGGGCGCGGACTATGGCTACACCTTC. Together with reference TRBV7-9 and TRBJ1-2, the CDR3 gives the full variable domain: DTGVSQNPRHKITKRGQNVTFRCDPISEHNRLYWYRQTLGQGPEFLTYFQNEAQLEKSRLLSDRFSAERPKGSFSTLEIQRTEQGDSAMYLCASSLGGADYGYTFGSGTRLTVV.